These T cell receptor beta chains were read from a single sample in a study of regulatory T cells in long-lasting Graves disease. TCRdb fed the multiplex PCR reads into MiXCR, producing one record per CDR3 protein. The profile shows about 540,000 distinct CDR3 sequences, roughly 14% of them singletons. In addition, the sample was reused for a study of T cells in Graves' hyperthyroidism and ophthalmopathy.

The sequenced sample was peripheral blood mononuclear cells (PBMCs), obtained at new diagnosis, from a patient treated with antithyroid drugs. Every receptor here comes from a man between 25 and 39 years old with Graves disease. The CDR3 runs from the conserved cysteine through the conserved F or W. The D gene is left open where the match is weak. Not every row has a clone size; where given, it reads once, few, many or a size class.

d_gene	abundance	v_gene	j_gene	CDR3aa	CDR3nt
TRBD2	-	TRBV7-8	TRBJ2-1	CASSPPGGREQFF	TGTGCCAGCAGCCCCCCGGGCGGGAGGGAGCAGTTCTTC
TRBD1	few	TRBV30	TRBJ1-6	CAFVPSGTGRSPLHF	TGTGCCTTTGTCCCTTCCGGGACAGGGAGATCACCCCTCCACTTT
-	-	TRBV5-6	TRBJ1-1	CATSGHSTEAFF	TGTGCCACCTCGGGGCACTCCACTGAAGCTTTCTTT
TRBD1	many	TRBV7-2	TRBJ2-5	CASSSSGTGAETQYF	TGTGCCAGCAGCTCGTCCGGGACAGGGGCCGAGACCCAGTACTTC
TRBD2	many	TRBV2	TRBJ2-1	CASSEVVRSGDDEQFF	TGTGCCAGCAGTGAAGTGGTGAGAAGCGGGGACGATGAGCAGTTCTTC
TRBD2	-	TRBV7-9	TRBJ2-2	CASSPTSGRPYAGELFF	TGTGCCAGCAGCCCTACTAGCGGGAGGCCCTACGCCGGGGAGCTGTTTTTT
-	many	TRBV6-2/TRBV6-3	TRBJ1-2	CASSEEAYGYTF	TGTGCCAGCAGTGAAGAGGCGTATGGCTACACCTTC
TRBD2	-	TRBV20-1	TRBJ2-7	CSARVPAGVLNEQYF	TGCAGTGCTAGAGTTCCAGCGGGAGTTCTGAACGAGCAGTACTTC
TRBD2	many	TRBV24-1	TRBJ2-1	CATSDASGSSYNEQFF	TGTGCCACCAGTGATGCTAGCGGAAGCTCCTACAATGAGCAGTTCTTC
-	many	TRBV29-1	TRBJ2-7	CSVGRDEQYF	TGCAGCGTTGGGAGGGACGAGCAGTACTTC
TRBD1	few	TRBV9	TRBJ1-1	CASSVGPQDRGTEAFF	TGTGCCAGCAGCGTAGGGCCACAGGACAGGGGTACTGAAGCTTTCTTT
-	few	TRBV10-3	TRBJ1-5	CAISESQLGSGNQPQHF	TGTGCCATCAGTGAGTCGCAGCTTGGCTCTGGCAATCAGCCCCAGCATTTT
-	-	TRBV29-1	TRBJ2-3	CSVPTGALGGSFTDTQYF	TGCAGCGTTCCGACGGGGGCATTGGGAGGGAGTTTCACAGATACGCAGTATTTT
-	many	TRBV2	TRBJ1-1	CASGANMNTEAFF	TGTGCCAGCGGAGCAAATATGAACACTGAAGCTTTCTTT
-	many	TRBV2	TRBJ1-6	CASSEGLYNSPLHF	TGTGCCAGCAGTGAAGGTCTCTATAATTCACCCCTCCACTTT
-	many	TRBV14	TRBJ2-3	CASSQGPTDTQYF	TGTGCCAGCAGCCAAGGACCAACAGATACGCAGTATTTT
-	many	TRBV4-1	TRBJ2-5	CASSQDSQETQYF	TGCGCCAGCAGCCAGGACAGCCAAGAGACCCAGTACTTC
-	-	TRBV29-1	TRBJ2-1	CSVGLWVLGNEQFF	TGCAGCGTAGGCCTGTGGGTTCTGGGCAATGAGCAGTTCTTC
-	few	TRBV7-9	TRBJ1-1	CASSRGPDTEAFF	TGTGCCAGCAGCCGGGGGCCGGACACTGAAGCTTTCTTT
-	many	TRBV20-1	TRBJ2-5	CSAFGPGEEETQYF	TGCAGTGCTTTCGGGCCTGGGGAGGAAGAGACCCAGTACTTC